The 19 T cell receptor beta chains in this list originate from one sample, sequenced in a study of cytomegalovirus exposure and HLA in healthy donors (dated by TCRdb to the late 2010s). Library creation used the immunoSEQ multiplex PCR assay. For the multiplex PCR, a mixture combining 60 forward primers for TCR Vbeta segments and 13 reverse primers for TCR Jbeta segments was used. TCRdb carries this immuneACCESS record with in-frame sequences only. Its versions omit some clonotypes, under half of them owing to an unresolved V gene in the studies checked, with the rest unexplained. The table for this sample lists about 40,000 clones; 66% of them were counted only once. Jointly, the top ten make up roughly a sixth of the sample. Sequenced: PBMCs. These receptors all stem from a man aged 45-60 years in good health and CMV-seropositive.

The chain is built from TRBV5-4 and TRBJ2-5; the match to TRBD1 covers 8 bases. The germline V gene encodes CDR1 SGHNT and CDR2 YYREEE (reference sequence). The CDR3 has 16 amino acids. Trimming removed 4 bases from V and 1 base from J; junction bases left unmatched: 9. CDR3 in amino acids: CASSAGQASLQETQYF. DNA for the CDR3: TGTGCCAGCAGCGCGGGACAGGCCAGTCTCCAAGAGACCCAGTACTTC. Looking up the rest from reference TRBV5-4 and TRBJ2-5 gives the full variable domain: ETGVTQSPTHLIKTRGQQVTLRCSSQSGHNTVSWYQQALGQGPQFIFQYYREEENGRGNFPPRFSGLQFPNYSSELNVNALELDDSALYLCASSAGQASLQETQYFGPGTRLLVL.

This chain joins TRBV6-5 and TRBJ2-2; 10 nucleotides match TRBD2. V shed 4 bases, J shed 2 bases, and the junction held 1 base outside the gene matches. The CDR3 is 15 residues long. From germline, CDR1 is MNHEY and CDR2 SVGAGI. The chain's CDR3 is CASSLLAGNTGELFF. The CDR3, as DNA: TGTGCCAGCAGTTTACTAGCGGGAAACACCGGGGAGCTGTTTTTT.

The V gene is TRBV9, the J gene TRBJ2-5, with TRBD1 as a possible D gene (6 bases). V was cut by 4 bases and J by 7 bases, with 8 bases left in between. This CDR3 has 11 amino acids. Germline V gene data show CDR1 as SGDLS and CDR2 as YYNGEE. CDR3 amino acids: CASSSQGTQYF. The CDR3 DNA reads TGTGCCAGCAGCTCACAGGGGACCCAGTACTTC.

Only one count was recorded for this clone. J is TRBJ1-5 and V is TRBV5-4; 7 bases line up with TRBD1. Germline V gene sequence: CDR1 SGHNT, CDR2 YYREEE (reference sequence). There are 15 residues in the CDR3. Trimming removed 4 bases from V and 4 bases from J; junction bases left unmatched: 8. DNA for the CDR3: TGTGCCAGCAGCGACCCGACAGGGCGGAATCAGCCCCAGCATTTT. Translated: CASSDPTGRNQPQHF.

This clone appeared a few times. V usage is TRBV2 and J usage is TRBJ2-5; the D is unclear. The V and J ends lost 5 bases and 4 bases respectively, with 11 bases between them. Germline V gives CDR1 SNHLY, CDR2 FYNNEI. The CDR3 consists of 13 residues. This CDR3 reads CASSPNLAETQYF. In nucleotides, the CDR3 is TGTGCCAGCAGTCCGAACTTAGCAGAGACCCAGTACTTC.

This chain connects TRBV5-4 to TRBJ2-5, with TRBD1 identical over 9 bases. Germline V gene lookup returns CDR1 SGHNT and CDR2 YYREEE (reference sequence). The CDR3 is made up of 14 amino acids. V lost 0 bases to trimming and J lost 4 bases; unmatched junction nucleotides: 1. The DNA of the CDR3 is TGTGCCAGCAGCTTGGGGGACAGGGCAGAGACCCAGTACTTC. Its translation is CASSLGDRAETQYF.

The J gene is TRBJ1-1, the V gene TRBV2, with D possibly TRBD1 on 5 matching bases. Trimming shortened V by 6 bases and J by 4 bases, and 24 bases separated the two germline ends. Per germline, CDR1 SNHLY and CDR2 FYNNEI. This CDR3 is 17 amino acids long. The CDR3 coding sequence is TGTGCCAGCAGCCCTGGGGGACGGCTAATGGGGGGCACTGAAGCTTTCTTT. It specifies CASSPGGRLMGGTEAFF.

The CDR3 loop is CASSVAEGAAVDTQYF. The CDR3 DNA follows: TGTGCCAGCAGCGTAGCTGAGGGTGCTGCGGTTGATACGCAGTATTTT. This chain connects TRBV9 to TRBJ2-3; D is possibly TRBD2 (5 bases). V was shortened by 0 bases and J by 6 bases, with 17 bases between the two germline ends. Germline values: CDR1 SGDLS, CDR2 YYNGEE. The CDR3 extends over 16 amino acids. The variable domain in full, completed from reference TRBV9 and TRBJ2-3, reads DSGVTQTPKHLITATGQRVTLRCSPRSGDLSVYWYQQSLDQGLQFLIQYYNGEERAKGNILERFSAQQFPDLHSELNLSSLELGDSALYFCASSVAEGAAVDTQYFGPGTRLTVL.

The genes are TRBV6-5 and TRBJ2-2; 10 bases align to TRBD1. The CDR3 is made up of 14 amino acids. CDR1 and CDR2 (germline): MNHEY, SVGAGI. Trimming removed 6 bases from V and 8 bases from J; junction bases left unmatched: 6. CDR3 nucleotide sequence: TGTGCCAGCAGCGGGACAGGGGTTGGAGGGGAGCTGTTTTTT. It codes for CASSGTGVGGELFF.

This chain links TRBV9 with TRBJ2-5; 9 bases agree with TRBD2. CDR3 length: 14 amino acids. CDR1 and CDR2 (germline): SGDLS, YYNGEE. The V and J ends lost 4 bases and 5 bases, in that order; junction bases with no gene match: 6. The CDR3 loop is CASSPAGGQETQYF. The CDR3 nucleotides are TGTGCCAGCAGCCCGGCGGGGGGGCAGGAGACCCAGTACTTC. The full variable domain, completed using reference TRBV9 and TRBJ2-5, is DSGVTQTPKHLITATGQRVTLRCSPRSGDLSVYWYQQSLDQGLQFLIQYYNGEERAKGNILERFSAQQFPDLHSELNLSSLELGDSALYFCASSPAGGQETQYFGPGTRLLVL.

This sequence joins TRBV14 and TRBJ1-1; D possibly corresponds to TRBD1 (5 bases). Germline lookup yields CDR1 SGHDN and CDR2 FVKESK. V was clipped by 1 base and J by 4 bases, with 7 bases between them. The CDR3 contains 13 residues. Written as DNA, the CDR3 is TGTGCCAGCAGCCAAGTGGGGGGCACTGAAGCTTTCTTT. This encodes CASSQVGGTEAFF. The whole variable domain, filled in from reference TRBV14 and TRBJ1-1, reads EAGVTQFPSHSVIEKGQTVTLRCDPISGHDNLYWYRRVMGKEIKFLLHFVKESKQDESGMPNNRFLAERTGGTYSTLKVQPAELEDSGVYFCASSQVGGTEAFFGQGTRLTVV.

The rearrangement uses TRBV5-1 and TRBJ1-2; no clear D. The CDR3 covers 16 residues. V lost 4 bases to trimming and J lost 4 bases, with 20 bases between them. Germline V gene data show CDR1 as SGHRS and CDR2 as YFSETQ. Written as DNA, the CDR3 is TGCGCCAGCAGCCCCCAGGCAGGTCTGATGGGCTATGGCTACACCTTC. Translated: CASSPQAGLMGYGYTF. The complete variable domain, with remaining parts taken from reference TRBV5-1 and TRBJ1-2, reads KAGVTQTPRYLIKTRGQQVTLSCSPISGHRSVSWYQQTPGQGLQFLFEYFSETQRNKGNFPGRFSGRQFSNSRSEMNVSTLELGDSALYLCASSPQAGLMGYGYTFGSGTRLTVV.

The chain couples TRBV19 to TRBJ1-1; 7 bases map to TRBD1. With V trimmed by 5 bases and J by 4 bases, 4 bases remained unmatched. The CDR3 contains 13 residues. From germline, CDR1 is LNHDA and CDR2 SQIVND (reference sequence). In DNA form, the CDR3 reads TGTGCCAGTAGTCCACAGGGGAGCACTGAAGCTTTCTTT. Translated, it gives CASSPQGSTEAFF. Based on the CDR3 plus reference TRBV19 and TRBJ1-1, the full variable domain is DGGITQSPKYLFRKEGQNVTLSCEQNLNHDAMYWYRQDPGQGLRLIYYSQIVNDFQKGDIAEGYSVSREKKESFPLTVTSAQKNPTAFYLCASSPQGSTEAFFGQGTRLTVV.

This chain joins TRBV10-3 and TRBJ2-5; D is perhaps TRBD2 (5 bases). Germline assignment: CDR1 ENHRY and CDR2 SYGVKD. V lost 3 bases and J lost 5, with 19 bases in between. The CDR3 length is 16 residues. The CDR3 region is CAISDPSGGGGETQYF. DNA for the CDR3: TGTGCCATCAGTGACCCCAGCGGTGGCGGCGGGGAGACCCAGTACTTC.

The gene calls are TRBV4-2 and TRBJ1-4, with 7 positions matching TRBD1. CDR1 is LGHNA and CDR2 is YNFKEQ in the germline V gene. The CDR3 loop spans 15 amino acids. With 1 base clipped from V and 8 bases from J, the junction kept 7 bases outside the gene matches. CDR3 protein: CASSQARGRREKLFF. The CDR3 DNA is TGTGCCAGCAGCCAAGCCAGGGGGAGACGCGAAAAACTGTTTTTT.

The chain has TRBV18 and TRBJ2-5; tentatively, D is TRBD2 (6 bases). V lost 4 bases, J lost 1 base, and 10 bases lay in between. CDR3 length: 14 amino acids. CDR1 is KGHSH and CDR2 is LQKENI in the germline V gene. CDR3 DNA: TGTGCCAGCTCACTTGGGGAGGCCCAAGAGACCCAGTACTTC. Its protein is CASSLGEAQETQYF.

The CDR3 DNA follows: TGTGCCAGCAGCCCGGCCCCCCGGAGGTCCCAGTACTTC. This encodes CASSPAPRRSQYF. The chain combines TRBV6-5 with TRBJ2-5; the D gene is possibly TRBD2 (5 bases). Germline lookup yields CDR1 MNHEY and CDR2 SVGAGI. Trimming left V 6 bases short and J 9 bases short, with 17 bases between. There are 13 residues in the CDR3.

The chain has TRBV28 and TRBJ2-1, with 7 nucleotides matching TRBD1. The CDR3 runs 12 residues. Per germline, CDR1 MDHEN and CDR2 SYDVKM. After removal of 2 bases from V and 12 bases from J, the junction contained 4 bases not matched to a gene. The CDR3 sequence is CASSLRDRSQFF. CDR3 coding DNA: TGTGCCAGCAGTTTAAGGGACAGATCGCAGTTCTTC.

The V gene is TRBV9, the J gene TRBJ2-3, with TRBD2 matching over 7 bases. Germline V gene lookup returns CDR1 SGDLS and CDR2 YYNGEE. Losses at the gene ends were 4 bases for V and 4 bases for J; bases not matched to a gene: 12. The CDR3 length is 16 residues. CDR3 loop: CASSPPRGSAADTQYF. The CDR3 region has the DNA TGTGCCAGCAGCCCCCCGCGGGGGAGTGCCGCAGATACGCAGTATTTT. Looking up the rest from reference TRBV9 and TRBJ2-3 gives the full variable domain: DSGVTQTPKHLITATGQRVTLRCSPRSGDLSVYWYQQSLDQGLQFLIQYYNGEERAKGNILERFSAQQFPDLHSELNLSSLELGDSALYFCASSPPRGSAADTQYFGPGTRLTVL.